The entry below gives a single T cell receptor beta chain sequence along with its context. In germline, CDR1 is SGHDT, CDR2 YYEEEE. Trimming took off 1 base at V and 0 bases at J, with 11 bases between the two ends. The CDR3 length is 15 residues. This entry comes from a study of blood T cell repertoires in COVID-19. As for the study in general: There were acute and convalescent COVID-19 samples, and they came from the United States, Italy and Spain. From T cells, B-cell-depleted T cells, or PBMCs came the material, which was cDNA or gDNA.

In the authors' methods: Scientists estimated how many nucleated cells there were by amplifying reference gene primers. Clones were read by immunoSEQ multiplex PCR, and TCRdb kept only the in-frame ones, dropping some. V, J and clone size are those of that table, while D and trimming were read from the DNA. The profile shows 100,000 or so clones, about 90% of them singletons. The source material was peripheral blood. This chain connects TRBV5-6 to TRBJ2-7; no reliable D call. The sequence came from a man under 40 in a cohort sampled during active COVID-19. CDR3 in DNA: TGTGCCAGCAGCTTGTGGGCTTCGTCCTCCTACGAGCAGTACTTC. Protein sequence: CASSLWASSSYEQYF. Using reference TRBV5-6 and TRBJ2-7 for the parts outside the CDR3, the full variable domain is DAGVTQSPTHLIKTRGQQVTLRCSPKSGHDTVSWYQQALGQGPQFIFQYYEEEERQRGNFPDRFSGHQFPNYSSELNVNALLLGDSALYLCASSLWASSSYEQYFGPGTRLTVT.